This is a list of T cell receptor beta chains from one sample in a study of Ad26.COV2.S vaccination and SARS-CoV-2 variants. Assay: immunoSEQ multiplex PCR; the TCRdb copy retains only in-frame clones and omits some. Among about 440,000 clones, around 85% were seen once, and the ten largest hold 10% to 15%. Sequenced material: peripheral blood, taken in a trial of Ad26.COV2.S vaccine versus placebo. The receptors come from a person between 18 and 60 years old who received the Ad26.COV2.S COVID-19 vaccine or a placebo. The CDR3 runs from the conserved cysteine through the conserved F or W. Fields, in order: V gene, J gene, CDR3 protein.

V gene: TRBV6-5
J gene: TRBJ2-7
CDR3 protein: CASSYQGRAGYEQYF

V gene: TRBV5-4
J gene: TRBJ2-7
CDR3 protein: CASSLVGGYEQYF

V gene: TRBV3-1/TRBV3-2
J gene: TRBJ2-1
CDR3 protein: CASSQEGLAKTVHEQFF

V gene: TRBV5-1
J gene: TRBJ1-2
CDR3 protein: CASSLANPRVGGYTF

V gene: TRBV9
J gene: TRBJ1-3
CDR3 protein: CASSGKTGAGNTIYF

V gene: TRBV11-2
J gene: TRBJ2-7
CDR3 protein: CASSPPGQGMQYF

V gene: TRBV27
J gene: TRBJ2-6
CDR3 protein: CASTTYLTAAAGANVLTF

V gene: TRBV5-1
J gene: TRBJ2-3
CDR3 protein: CASSLSDPIVSQYF

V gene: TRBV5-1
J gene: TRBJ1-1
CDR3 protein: CASSWNSGAEAFF

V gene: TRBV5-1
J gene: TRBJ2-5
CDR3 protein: CASSLALAGAGETQYF

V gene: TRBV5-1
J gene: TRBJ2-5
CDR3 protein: CASSLTGTSGEETQYF

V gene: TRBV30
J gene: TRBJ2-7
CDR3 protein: CAWSAGTGRFYEQYF

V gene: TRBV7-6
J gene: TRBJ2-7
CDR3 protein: CASSLAGTGVYEQYF

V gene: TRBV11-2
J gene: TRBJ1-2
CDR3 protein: CASSLDPSANYGYTF

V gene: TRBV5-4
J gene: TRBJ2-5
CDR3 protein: CASSAIAGAVETQYF

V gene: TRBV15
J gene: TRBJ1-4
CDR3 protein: CATSRGQGNEKLFF

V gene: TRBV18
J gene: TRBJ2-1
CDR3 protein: CASSPSIQGIDEQFF

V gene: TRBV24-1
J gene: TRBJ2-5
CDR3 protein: CATSDPRSAGTGLQETQYF

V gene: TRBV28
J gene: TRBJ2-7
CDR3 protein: CASSFPGGSYEQYF

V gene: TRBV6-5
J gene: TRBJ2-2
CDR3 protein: CASSYSTLGTGELFF

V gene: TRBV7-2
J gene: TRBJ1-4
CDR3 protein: CASSSGQGKLFF

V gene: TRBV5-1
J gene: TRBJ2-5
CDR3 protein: CASSSKETQYF

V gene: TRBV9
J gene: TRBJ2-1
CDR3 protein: CASSVGSGAYNEQFF

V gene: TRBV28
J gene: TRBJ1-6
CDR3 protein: CASSLYRGNSPLHF

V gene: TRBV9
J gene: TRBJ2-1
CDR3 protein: CASSVADLREQFF

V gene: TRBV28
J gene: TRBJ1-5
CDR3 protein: CASSKNQPQHF

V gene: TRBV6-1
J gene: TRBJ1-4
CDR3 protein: CASSEAFGTGRLKLFF

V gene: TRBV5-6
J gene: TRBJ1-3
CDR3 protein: CASSFGTGETIYF

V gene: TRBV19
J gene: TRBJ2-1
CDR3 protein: CASRPLAGGGNEQFF

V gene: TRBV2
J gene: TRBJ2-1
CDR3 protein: CASSETGGSYNEQFF

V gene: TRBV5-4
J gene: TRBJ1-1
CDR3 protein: CASSVGQGRVTEAFF

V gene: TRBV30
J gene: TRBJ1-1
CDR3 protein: CAGWAGVIVGTEAFF

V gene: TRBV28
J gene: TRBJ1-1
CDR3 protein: CASSPVGRIMNTEAFF

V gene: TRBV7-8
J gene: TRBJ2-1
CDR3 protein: CASSQDRGRGEQFF

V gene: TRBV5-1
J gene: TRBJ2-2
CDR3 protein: CASSLKVRGELFF

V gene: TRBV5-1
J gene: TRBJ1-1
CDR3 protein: CASMSSPNTEAFF

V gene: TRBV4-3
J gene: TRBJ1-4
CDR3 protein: CASSRDTLGTGNEKLFF